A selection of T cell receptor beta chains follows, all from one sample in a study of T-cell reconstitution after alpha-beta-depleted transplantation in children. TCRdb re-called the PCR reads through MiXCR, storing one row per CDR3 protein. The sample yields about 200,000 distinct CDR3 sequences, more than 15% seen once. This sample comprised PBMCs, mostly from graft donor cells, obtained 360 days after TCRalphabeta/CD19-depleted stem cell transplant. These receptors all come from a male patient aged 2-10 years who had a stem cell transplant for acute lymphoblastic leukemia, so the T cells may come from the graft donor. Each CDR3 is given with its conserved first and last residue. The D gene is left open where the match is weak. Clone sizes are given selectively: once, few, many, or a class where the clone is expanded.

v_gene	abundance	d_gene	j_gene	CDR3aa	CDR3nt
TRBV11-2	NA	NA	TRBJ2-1	CASSLIRGSFNEQFF	TGTGCCAGCAGCTTAATAAGAGGGTCCTTCAATGAGCAGTTCTTC
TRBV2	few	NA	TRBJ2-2	CASSEDRTNTGELFF	TGTGCCAGCAGTGAGGACAGAACGAACACCGGGGAGCTGTTTTTT
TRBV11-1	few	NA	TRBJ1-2	CASSSFTVSRAPTNYGYTF	TGTGCCAGCAGCTCTTTTACAGTAAGCCGGGCCCCGACCAACTATGGCTACACCTTC
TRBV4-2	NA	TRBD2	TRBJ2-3	CASSQGFFGGAGADTQYF	TGTGCCAGCAGCCAAGGCTTTTTCGGGGGGGCCGGGGCAGATACGCAGTATTTT
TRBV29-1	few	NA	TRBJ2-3	CSVEDGRGQLDTQYF	TGCAGCGTTGAAGATGGGAGAGGGCAGCTAGATACGCAGTATTTT
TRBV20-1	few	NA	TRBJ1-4	CSASRTPEKLFF	TGCAGTGCTAGTCGGACACCCGAAAAACTGTTTTTT
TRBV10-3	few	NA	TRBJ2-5	CAISESTARETQYF	TGTGCCATCAGTGAGTCGACGGCTCGAGAGACCCAGTACTTC
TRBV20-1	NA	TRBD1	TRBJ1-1	CSARWDRVNEAFF	TGCAGTGCTAGATGGGACAGGGTAAATGAAGCTTTCTTT
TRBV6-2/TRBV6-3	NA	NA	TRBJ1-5	CASSLSTDRDQPQHF	TGTGCCAGCAGTCTCTCGACAGACCGGGATCAGCCCCAGCATTTT
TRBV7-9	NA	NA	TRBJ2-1	CASSRSGADYNEQFF	TGTGCCAGCAGTCGTAGTGGGGCGGATTACAATGAGCAGTTCTTC
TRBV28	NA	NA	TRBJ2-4	CASGLLSRAQAKNIQYF	TGTGCCAGCGGCCTGTTATCCAGGGCACAGGCCAAAAACATTCAGTACTTC
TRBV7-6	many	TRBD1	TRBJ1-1	CASSLGPLRQGFTEAFF	TGTGCCAGCAGCTTAGGCCCACTGAGACAGGGGTTTACTGAAGCTTTCTTT
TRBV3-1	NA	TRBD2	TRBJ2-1	CACSQEGAGLAPEQFF	TGTGCCTGCAGCCAAGAGGGCGCGGGACTAGCGCCCGAGCAGTTCTTC
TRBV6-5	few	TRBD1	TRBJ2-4	CASSYDRVKNIQYF	TGTGCCAGCAGTTACGACAGGGTGAAGAACATTCAGTACTTC
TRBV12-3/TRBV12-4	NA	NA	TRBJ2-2	CASSWPIGRGTGELFF	TGTGCCAGCAGTTGGCCCATCGGGCGGGGCACCGGGGAGCTGTTTTTT
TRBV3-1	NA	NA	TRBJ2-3	CASSLFEDTQYF	TGTGCCAGCAGCCTCTTTGAAGATACGCAGTATTTT
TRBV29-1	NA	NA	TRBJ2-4	CSVEWGPPKNIQYF	TGCAGCGTTGAGTGGGGGCCTCCCAAAAACATTCAGTACTTC
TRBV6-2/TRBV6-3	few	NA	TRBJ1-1	CASRYGGNTEAFF	TGTGCCAGCCGTTACGGGGGGAACACTGAAGCTTTCTTT
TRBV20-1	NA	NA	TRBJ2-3	CSAEPGRLARSTDTQYF	TGCAGTGCCGAACCGGGTAGGCTAGCCAGATCCACAGATACGCAGTATTTT
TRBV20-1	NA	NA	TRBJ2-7	CSARPDYEQYF	TGCAGTGCTAGGCCCGACTACGAGCAGTACTTC
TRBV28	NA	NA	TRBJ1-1	CASSFTGLMNTEAFF	TGTGCCAGCAGTTTTACAGGGCTCATGAACACTGAAGCTTTCTTT
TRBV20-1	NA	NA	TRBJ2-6	CSASRSRESGANVLTF	TGCAGTGCTAGTCGGAGCAGGGAGTCTGGGGCCAACGTCCTGACTTTC
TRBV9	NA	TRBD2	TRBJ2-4	CASSVGGGGPKNIQYF	TGTGCCAGCAGCGTGGGGGGGGGTGGCCCCAAAAACATTCAGTACTTC
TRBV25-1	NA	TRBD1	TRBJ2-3	CASSEWDRGYLGDTQYF	TGTGCCAGCAGTGAATGGGACAGGGGTTACCTCGGAGATACGCAGTATTTT
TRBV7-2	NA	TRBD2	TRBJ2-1	CASSQVPGLAGENEQFF	TGTGCCAGCAGCCAGGTGCCGGGACTAGCGGGAGAAAATGAGCAGTTCTTC
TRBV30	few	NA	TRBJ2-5	CAWSKDGAETQYF	TGTGCCTGGAGTAAGGACGGGGCAGAGACCCAGTACTTC
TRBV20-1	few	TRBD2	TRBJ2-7	CSARRAGLAVSYEQYF	TGCAGTGCTCGTCGGGCCGGACTAGCGGTTTCCTACGAGCAGTACTTC
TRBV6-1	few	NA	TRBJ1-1	CASSEARAFF	TGTGCCAGCAGTGAAGCTCGTGCTTTCTTT
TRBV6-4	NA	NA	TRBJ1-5	CASSDKPGRDQPQHF	TGTGCCAGCAGTGACAAACCGGGACGGGATCAGCCCCAGCATTTT
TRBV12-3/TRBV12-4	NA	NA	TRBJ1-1	CASTPRGKTEAFF	TGTGCCAGCACCCCACGGGGAAAGACTGAAGCTTTCTTT
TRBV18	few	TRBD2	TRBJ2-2	CASSPMVAGPTGTGELFF	TGTGCCAGCTCACCAATGGTAGCGGGCCCGACGGGGACCGGGGAGCTGTTTTTT
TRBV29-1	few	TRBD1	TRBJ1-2	CSQTYLGQGHGYTF	TGCAGCCAAACTTACCTAGGACAGGGCCATGGCTACACCTTC
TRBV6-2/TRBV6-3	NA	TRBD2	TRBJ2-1	CASRPGLAINEQFF	TGTGCCAGCCGTCCGGGACTAGCTATTAATGAGCAGTTCTTC
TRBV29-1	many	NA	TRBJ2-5	CSVGLRETQYF	TGCAGCGTTGGCCTCCGGGAGACCCAGTACTTC
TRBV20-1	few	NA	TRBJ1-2	CSAVQGIEGYTF	TGCAGTGCCGTACAGGGTATAGAGGGCTACACCTTC
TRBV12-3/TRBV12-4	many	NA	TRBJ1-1	CASSFDRSDSNEAFF	TGTGCCAGCAGTTTCGACAGGTCGGATTCAAATGAAGCTTTCTTT
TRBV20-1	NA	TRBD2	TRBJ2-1	CSARDPKTSGTIEEQFF	TGCAGTGCTAGAGATCCTAAGACTAGCGGGACTATAGAGGAGCAGTTCTTC
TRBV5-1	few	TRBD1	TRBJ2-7	CASSLDRGLTLSYEQYF	TGCGCCAGCAGTTTGGACAGGGGGTTAACCCTCTCCTACGAGCAGTACTTC
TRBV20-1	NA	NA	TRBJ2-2	CSADSPQGVANTGELFF	TGCAGTGCCGATTCCCCCCAGGGCGTGGCGAACACCGGGGAGCTGTTTTTT
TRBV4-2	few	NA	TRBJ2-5	CASSQDLGDFAYVF	TGTGCCAGCAGCCAAGATCTTGGGGACTTTGCATACGTCTTC
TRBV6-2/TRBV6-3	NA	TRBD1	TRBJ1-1	CASSYGTGTEAFF	TGTGCCAGCAGTTATGGGACAGGGACTGAAGCTTTCTTT
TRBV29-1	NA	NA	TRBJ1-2	CSGERHPGYTF	TGCAGCGGCGAAAGACACCCTGGCTACACCTTC
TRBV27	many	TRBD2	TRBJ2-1	CASSPLRLAGVYNEQFF	TGTGCCAGCAGTCCCCTTCGACTAGCGGGGGTCTACAATGAGCAGTTCTTC
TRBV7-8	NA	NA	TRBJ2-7	CASSRRSYEQYF	TGTGCCAGCAGCCGTCGGTCCTACGAGCAGTACTTC
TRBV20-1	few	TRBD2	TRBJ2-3	CSAAIRRLAGELYTQYF	TGCAGTGCTGCAATCCGCCGACTGGCGGGAGAGTTGTATACGCAGTATTTT
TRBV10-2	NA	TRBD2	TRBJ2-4	CASSEPGGQYRNIQYF	TGCGCCAGCAGTGAACCGGGGGGGCAGTATAGAAACATTCAGTACTTC
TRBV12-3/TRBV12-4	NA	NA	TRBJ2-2	CASRPGLVNTGELFF	TGTGCCAGCAGGCCCGGACTGGTGAACACCGGGGAGCTGTTTTTT
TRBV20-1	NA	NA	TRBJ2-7	CSAMGGSYEQYF	TGCAGTGCTATGGGGGGCTCCTACGAGCAGTACTTC
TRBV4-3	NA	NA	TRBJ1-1	CASSQERAEAFF	TGCGCCAGCAGCCAAGAACGGGCTGAAGCTTTCTTT
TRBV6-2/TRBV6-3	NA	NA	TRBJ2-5	CASSYSTLARQETQYF	TGTGCCAGCAGTTACTCGACGTTGGCTCGCCAAGAGACCCAGTACTTC
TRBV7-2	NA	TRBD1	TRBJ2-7	CASSWERGRGYEQYF	TGTGCCAGCAGCTGGGAAAGGGGGCGAGGGTACGAGCAGTACTTC
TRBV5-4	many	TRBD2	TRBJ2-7	CASSVGLDLQQYF	TGTGCCAGCAGCGTGGGACTAGACTTACAGCAGTACTTC
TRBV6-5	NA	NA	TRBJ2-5	CASSYSRLARETQYF	TGTGCCAGCAGTTACTCGAGACTCGCTAGGGAGACCCAGTACTTC
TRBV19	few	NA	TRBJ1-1	CASSIRGSHTEAFF	TGTGCCAGTAGTATCAGGGGCAGTCACACTGAAGCTTTCTTT
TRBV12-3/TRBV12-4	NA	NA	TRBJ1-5	CASTSGAQPQHF	TGTGCCAGCACTTCAGGGGCGCAGCCCCAGCATTTT